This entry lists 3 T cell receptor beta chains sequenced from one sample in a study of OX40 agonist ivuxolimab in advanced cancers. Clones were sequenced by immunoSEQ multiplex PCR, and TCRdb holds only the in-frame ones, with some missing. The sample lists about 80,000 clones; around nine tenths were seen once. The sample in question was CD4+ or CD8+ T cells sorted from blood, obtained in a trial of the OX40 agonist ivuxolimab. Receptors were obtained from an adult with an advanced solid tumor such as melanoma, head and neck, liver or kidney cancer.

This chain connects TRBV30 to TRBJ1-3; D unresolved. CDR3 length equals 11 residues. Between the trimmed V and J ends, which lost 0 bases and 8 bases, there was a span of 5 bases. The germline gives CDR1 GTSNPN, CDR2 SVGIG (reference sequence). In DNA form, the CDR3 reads TGTGCCTGGAGTGTCGGGGACACCATATATTTT. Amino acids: CAWSVGDTIYF.

The CDR3, as DNA: TGTGCCAGCAGTCCCGACCCGACTAGAGTTAATGAGCAGTTCTTC. Its protein is CASSPDPTRVNEQFF. The chain carries TRBV28 and TRBJ2-1, with D possibly matching TRBD2 (6 bases). The CDR3 covers 15 residues. Germline V gene lookup returns CDR1 MDHEN and CDR2 SYDVKM. V dropped 5 bases and J dropped 7 bases, with 18 bases sitting between them.

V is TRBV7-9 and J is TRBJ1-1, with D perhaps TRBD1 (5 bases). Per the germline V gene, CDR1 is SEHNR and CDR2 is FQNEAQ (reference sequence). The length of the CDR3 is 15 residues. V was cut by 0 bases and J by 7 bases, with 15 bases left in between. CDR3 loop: CASSLASGGQHEAFF. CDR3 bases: TGTGCCAGCAGCTTAGCTAGTGGCGGACAACATGAAGCTTTCTTT.